The present T cell receptor beta chain was sequenced within a study of T cell clonality in common variable immunodeficiency. Whole-study findings and limits: Links between repertoire features and CVID complications were heterogeneity-limited. In common variable immunodeficiency, TCR beta chains reportedly carried fewer deletions and N-nucleotide insertions.

This clone was picked up a small number of times. Antigen: not known. The read terminates 3 residues ahead of where the CDR3 ends, so the germline J gene completes it. Germline V gene data show CDR1 as MNHEY and CDR2 as SVGEGT. The length of the CDR3 is 15 residues. The assay was immunoSEQ multiplex PCR, and TCRdb's table has in-frame clones only and misses some. This sample carries fewer than 70,000 clones and no singletons, and about 1.5% goes to the top ten. The sequencing sample was made of peripheral blood mononuclear cells. The source of this sequence is a person aged 18 to 75 in good health. The gene calls are TRBV6-2 or TRBV6-3 and TRBJ1-2; a weak D match, TRBD1 (5 bases). The CDR3 spells CASSYTSGMTDTYTF. The sequenced part of the CDR3 DNA is TGTGCCAGCAGTTACACTAGCGGGATGACAGATACC.